Presented here are 15 T cell receptor beta chains from one specimen sequenced in a study of tumor and adjacent non-tumor tissue in lung cancer. The library came from three nested PCR rounds adapted from ARM-PCR protocols. TCRdb ran MiXCR on the multiplex PCR reads and lists one entry per CDR3 protein. The repertoire holds 220,000 or so distinct CDR3 sequences, with 71% as singletons. The template was RNA from unsorted bulk tissue. Source material: lung tumor tissue. Source of these receptors: a man aged 55 to 70 with non-small cell lung cancer.

Turning to this clonotype: This may be a read error, as it is one base from a much larger clone. V is TRBV29-1 and J is TRBJ2-1; 7 bases match TRBD1. Germline lookup yields CDR1 SQVTM and CDR2 ANQGSEA. This CDR3 is built from 14 residues. CDR3 loop: CSAEGQVIDNEHFF. The CDR3 nucleotides are TGCAGCGCCGAAGGACAGGTCATAGACAATGAGCACTTCTTC.

This clonotype was seen a handful of times. This chain uses TRBV5-4 with TRBJ2-3; D call uncertain. Germline-derived CDR1 and CDR2 are SGHNT and YYREEE (reference sequence). The CDR3 length is 12 residues. The V end was cut by 3 bases, the J end by 7 bases, with 9 bases between. CDR3 in amino acids: CASSSRFNTQYF. The CDR3 DNA reads TGTGCCAGCAGCTCGAGATTTAATACGCAGTATTTT.

This clonotype was observed a single time. The junction departs from the called germline gene at one end, perhaps through a read error. V and J are TRBV20-1 and TRBJ2-3, with 10 bases lining up with TRBD2. This CDR3 is built from 17 residues. Germline V gene data show CDR1 as DFQATT and CDR2 as SNEGSKA (reference sequence). The CDR3 loop is CNARGTSARERPDTQYF. The CDR3 nucleotides are TGCAATGCTCGGGGGACTAGCGCGAGGGAAAGACCAGATACGCAGTATTTT.

As for this clonotype: One junction end does not reproduce the germline sequence, and a read error may be involved. The chain links TRBV29-1 to TRBJ1-1; D remains ambiguous. This CDR3 spans 12 amino acids. Germline V CDR1 and CDR2: SQVTM, ANQGSEA. DNA for the CDR3: TGCAACGTTGAAGGTGGATCCTTTGAAGCTTTCTTT. Translating it yields CNVEGGSFEAFF.

Concerning this clonotype itself: It may be a read error: a sequence one base away is much more abundant. V is TRBV7-8 and J is TRBJ1-4; 7 bases line up with TRBD1. The CDR3 has 16 residues. The V gene's germline CDR1 is SGHVS and CDR2 FQNEAQ. The chain's CDR3 is CASKRDSLATNEKLLF. The CDR3 region has the DNA TGTGCCAGCAAGAGGGACAGCTTGGCAACTAATGAAAAACTGCTTTTT.

This clonotype was seen a single time. A much more abundant neighbour one base away suggests this may be a read error. This chain joins TRBV20-1 and TRBJ1-2, with D possibly TRBD1 on 5 matching bases. The V gene's germline CDR1 is DFQATT and CDR2 SNEGSKA (reference sequence). This CDR3 is built from 13 residues. CDR3 amino acids: CSTSGASNYGYTF. In DNA form, the CDR3 reads TGCAGTACTAGCGGGGCCTCTAACTATGGCTACACCTTC.

Notes on this clonotype: The germline gene is not matched at one end of the junction; a read error may be the cause. This chain uses TRBV11-2 with TRBJ2-1, with D maybe TRBD2 (7 bases). The CDR3 loop spans 12 amino acids. Germline V gene data show CDR1 as SGHAT and CDR2 as FQNNGV. CDR3 in DNA: TGTGCCAGCAGCCCCGGCCGGGGGGCGCAGGTCTTC. This encodes CASSPGRGAQVF. Drawing the rest from reference TRBV11-2 and TRBJ2-1, the complete variable domain is EAGVAQSPRYKIIEKRQSVAFWCNPISGHATLYWYQQILGQGPKLLIQFQNNGVVDDSQLPKDRFSAERLKGVDSTLKIQPAKLEDSAVYLCASSPGRGAQVFGPGTRLTVL.

Many counts were recorded for this clonotype. This chain joins TRBV12-3 or TRBV12-4 and TRBJ2-2; D remains ambiguous. Deletions cut 7 bases from V and 0 bases from J, with 9 bases between. CDR3 length equals 14 residues. The DNA of the CDR3 is TGTGCCAGCAAGGCTGCCACGAACACCGGGGAGCTGTTTTTT. Protein sequence: CASKAATNTGELFF.

The chain combines TRBV10-2 with TRBJ2-6; TRBD1 matches 7 bases. This CDR3 has 17 residues. Germline V CDR1 and CDR2: WSHSY, SAAADI. V was clipped by 5 bases and J by 0 bases; unmatched bases: 7. The CDR3 DNA sequence: TGCGCCAGCAGTCCCGACAGGGATAGCTCTGGGGCCAACGTCCTGACTTTC. This codes for CASSPDRDSSGANVLTF.

Regarding this clonotype: A much larger clone is a single base away; this may be a read error. CDR3 sequence reads: CASIHRTSWEIQYF. The CDR3 region has the DNA TGTGCCAGCATTCACCGGACTAGCTGGGAGATCCAGTACTTC. V usage is TRBV6-2 or TRBV6-3 and J usage is TRBJ2-5; 8 nucleotides match TRBD2. Germline CDR1 is MNHEY and CDR2 is SVGEGT. The CDR3 is 14 residues long.

Turning to this clonotype: This may arise from a read error, as a much more abundant clone is one base away. The chain has TRBV4-2 and TRBJ2-3; D not certain. The V end was cut by 4 bases, the J end by 2 bases, with 13 bases between. Germline loops: CDR1 LGHNA, CDR2 YNFKEQ. This CDR3 contains 15 residues. CDR3 nucleotide sequence: TGTGCCAGCAGCCGAGGTGCCGTTGTCACAGATACGCAGTATTTT. Its protein is CASSRGAVVTDTQYF.

This clonotype occurred a few times. V is TRBV4-2 and J is TRBJ1-3; TRBD1 matches 7 bases. V lost 4 bases, J lost 0 bases, and 3 bases stayed unmatched. The CDR3 sequence is 15 residues long. Germline V gene sequence: CDR1 LGHNA, CDR2 YNFKEQ. CDR3 in DNA: TGTGCCAGCAGCCGCAGGGGGGACTCTGGAAACACCATATATTTT. It encodes CASSRRGDSGNTIYF.

To note about this clonotype: Since a much larger clone is just one base distant, this may be a read error. The gene calls are TRBV12-3 or TRBV12-4 and TRBJ1-4, with a tentative D call TRBD1 (5 bases). This CDR3 has 14 residues. The V gene lost 5 bases and the J gene lost 9 bases, with 16 bases spanning the gap. The chain's CDR3 is CASSTGTGGKKLFF. DNA of the CDR3: TGTGCCAGCAGTACCGGGACTGGAGGTAAAAAACTGTTTTTT.

This chain uses TRBV11-2 with TRBJ1-1; 9 bases match TRBD1. The germline CDR1 and CDR2 sequences are SGHAT and FQNNGV. The CDR3 extends over 15 amino acids. The CDR3 DNA reads as TGTACAAGCAGCTTTCGACAGGGGGGGGAAACTGAAGCTTTCTTT. Translating gives CTSSFRQGGETEAFF.

About this clonotype itself: Just one base apart from a much larger clone, this may be a read error. The chain's CDR3 is CASSSWTGGYNQPQYF. CDR3 nucleotides: TGTGCCAGCAGTTCGTGGACAGGGGGTTACAATCAGCCCCAGTATTTT. The chain joins TRBV28 to TRBJ1-5, with 10 bases aligning to TRBD1. Matching the DNA end better, TRBJ2-3 makes the J call doubtful. Germline loops: CDR1 MDHEN, CDR2 SYDVKM. This CDR3 region has 16 residues.